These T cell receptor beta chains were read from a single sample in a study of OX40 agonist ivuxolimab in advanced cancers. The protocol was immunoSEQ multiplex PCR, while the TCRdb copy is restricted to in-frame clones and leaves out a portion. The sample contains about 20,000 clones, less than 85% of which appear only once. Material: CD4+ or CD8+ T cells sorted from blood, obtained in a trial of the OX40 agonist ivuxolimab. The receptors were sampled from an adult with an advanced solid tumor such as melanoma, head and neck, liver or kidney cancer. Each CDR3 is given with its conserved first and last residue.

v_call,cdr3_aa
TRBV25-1,CASRGLASYETQYF
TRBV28,CASSLRGTSSYEQYF
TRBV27,CASSFGQANGELFF
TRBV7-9,CASSLTGPSYEQYF
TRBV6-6,CASSPEGGLAGTQYF
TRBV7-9,CASTVPGTGYTEAFF
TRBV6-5,CASSYGPITYEQYF
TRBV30,CAWSEPGQGNEKLFF
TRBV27,CASSVSGGTDTQYF
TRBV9,CASSYGSSTYEQYF
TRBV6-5,CASSPGQGAYQPQHF
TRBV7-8,CASSPASQTEQYF
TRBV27,CASSLSPYLGNEQYF
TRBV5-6,CASRAVGTDPYEQYF
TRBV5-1,CASNPDRTNTGELFF
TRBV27,CASSLSQGTYEQYF
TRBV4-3,CASSQEQGNYEQYF
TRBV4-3,CASSQEAVSRQETQYF
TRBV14,CASSRREGYTDTQYF
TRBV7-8,CASSLLRGSGNTIYF
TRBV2,CASSELAGSYNEQFF
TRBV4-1,CASSPGLAGGLSTDTQYF
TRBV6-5,CASSYPGQGDDNEQFF
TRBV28,CASKYRGRAEAFF
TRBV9,CASSVNPGQGNYEQYF
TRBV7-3,CASSAWTGGAYEQYF
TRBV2,CASSEGVGSAVNTEAFF
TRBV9,CASSVGSVRFTNTGELFF
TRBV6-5,CASRPRGLDTGELFF
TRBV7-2,CASSSTGTSGRPPYEQYF
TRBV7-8,CASSLSSYNEQFF
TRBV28,CVSQSEDTDTQYF
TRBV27,CATWGQGGREAFF
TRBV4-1,CASSPGTGGYNEQFF
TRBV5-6,CASSLTGSEQYF